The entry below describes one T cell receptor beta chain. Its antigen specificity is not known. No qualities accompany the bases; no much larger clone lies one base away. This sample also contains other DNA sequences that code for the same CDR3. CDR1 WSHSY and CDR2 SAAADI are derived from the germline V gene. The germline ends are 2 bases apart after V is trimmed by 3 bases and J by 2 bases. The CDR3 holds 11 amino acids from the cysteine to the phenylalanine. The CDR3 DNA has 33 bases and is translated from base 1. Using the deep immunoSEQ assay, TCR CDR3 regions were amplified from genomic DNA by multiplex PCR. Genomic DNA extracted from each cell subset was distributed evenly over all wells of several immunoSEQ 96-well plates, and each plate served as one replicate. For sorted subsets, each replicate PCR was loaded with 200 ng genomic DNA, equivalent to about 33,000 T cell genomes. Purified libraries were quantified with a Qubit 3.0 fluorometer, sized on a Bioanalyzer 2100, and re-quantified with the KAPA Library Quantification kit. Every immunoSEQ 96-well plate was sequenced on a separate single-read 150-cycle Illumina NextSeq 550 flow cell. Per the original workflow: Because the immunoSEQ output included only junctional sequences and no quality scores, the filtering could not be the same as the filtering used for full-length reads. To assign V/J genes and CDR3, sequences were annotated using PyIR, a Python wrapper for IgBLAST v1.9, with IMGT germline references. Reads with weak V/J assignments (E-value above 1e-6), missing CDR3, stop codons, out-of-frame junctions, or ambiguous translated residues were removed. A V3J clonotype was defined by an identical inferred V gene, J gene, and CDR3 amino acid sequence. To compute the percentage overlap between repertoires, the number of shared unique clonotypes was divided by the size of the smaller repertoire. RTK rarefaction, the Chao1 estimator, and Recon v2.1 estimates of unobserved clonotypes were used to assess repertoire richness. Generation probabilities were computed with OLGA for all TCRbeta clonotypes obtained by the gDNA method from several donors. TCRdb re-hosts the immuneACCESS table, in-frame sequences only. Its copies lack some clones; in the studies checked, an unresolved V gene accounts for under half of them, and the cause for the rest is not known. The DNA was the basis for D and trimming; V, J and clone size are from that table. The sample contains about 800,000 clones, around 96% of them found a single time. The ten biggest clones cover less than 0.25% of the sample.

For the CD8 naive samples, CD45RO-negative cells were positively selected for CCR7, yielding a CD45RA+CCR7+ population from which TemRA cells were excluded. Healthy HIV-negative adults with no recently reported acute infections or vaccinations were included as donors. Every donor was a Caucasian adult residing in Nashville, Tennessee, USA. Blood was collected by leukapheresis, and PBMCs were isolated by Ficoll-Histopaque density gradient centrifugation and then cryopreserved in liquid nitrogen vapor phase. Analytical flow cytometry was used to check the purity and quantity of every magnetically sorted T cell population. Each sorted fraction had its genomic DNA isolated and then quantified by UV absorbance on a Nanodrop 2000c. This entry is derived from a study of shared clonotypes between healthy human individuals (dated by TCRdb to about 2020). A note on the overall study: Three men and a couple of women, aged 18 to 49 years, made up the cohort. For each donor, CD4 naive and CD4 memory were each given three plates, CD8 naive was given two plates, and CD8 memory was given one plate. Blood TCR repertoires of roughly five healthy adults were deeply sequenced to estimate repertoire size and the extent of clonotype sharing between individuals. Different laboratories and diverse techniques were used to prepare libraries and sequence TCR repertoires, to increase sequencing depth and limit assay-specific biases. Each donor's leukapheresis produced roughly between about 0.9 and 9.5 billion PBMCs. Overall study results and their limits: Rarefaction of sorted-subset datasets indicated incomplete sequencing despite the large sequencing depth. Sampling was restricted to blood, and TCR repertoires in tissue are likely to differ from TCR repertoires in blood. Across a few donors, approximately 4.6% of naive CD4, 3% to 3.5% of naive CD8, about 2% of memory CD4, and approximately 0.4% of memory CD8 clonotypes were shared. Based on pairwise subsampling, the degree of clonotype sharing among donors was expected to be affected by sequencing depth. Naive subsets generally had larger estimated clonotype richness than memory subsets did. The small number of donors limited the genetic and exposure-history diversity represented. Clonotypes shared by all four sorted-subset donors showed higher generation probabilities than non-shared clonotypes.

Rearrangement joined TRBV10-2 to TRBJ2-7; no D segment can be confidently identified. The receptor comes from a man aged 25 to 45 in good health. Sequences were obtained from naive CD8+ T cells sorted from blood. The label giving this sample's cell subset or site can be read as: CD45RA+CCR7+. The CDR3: CASSDTYEQYF. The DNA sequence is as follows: TGCGCCAGCAGTGACACCTACGAGCAGTACTTC.